These 31 T cell receptor beta chains originate from one sample sequenced in a study of T cells after yellow fever vaccination. TCRdb processed the 5' RACE reads anew with MiXCR; each CDR3 protein has one entry. This sample yields 65,000 to 70,000 distinct CDR3 sequences, of which about 6% are seen a single time; under 2.5% belongs to the top ten. This material consisted of CD4+ T cells sorted from PBMCs, taken around 16 days after the first yellow fever vaccination. The receptors originated from a man aged 18 to 30 who received the YFV17D yellow fever vaccine.

This clonotype appeared many times. The chain recombines TRBV7-2 with TRBJ2-7; 14 bases match TRBD2. Trimming at V came to 10 bases and at J to 4 bases, leaving 9 bases not matched to a gene. Germline loops: CDR1 SGHTA, CDR2 FQGNSA. CDR3 length: 15 residues. In DNA form, the CDR3 reads TGTGCCACCAGAAAGGGACTAGCGGGGGCGTACGAGCAGTACTTC. It codes for CATRKGLAGAYEQYF.

Note on this clonotype: This could be a read error, since a much larger clone is one nucleotide away. This chain connects TRBV5-6 to TRBJ2-3, with D perhaps TRBD1 (5 bases). Trimming removed 5 bases from V and 4 bases from J, with 8 bases in between. CDR3 length equals 12 residues. Germline V gene lookup returns CDR1 SGHDT and CDR2 YYEEEE. The CDR3 DNA reads as TGTGCCAGCAGACAGGAGCCAGATACGCAGTATTTT. Residues: CASRQEPDTQYF.

This clonotype appeared many times. The genes are TRBV30 and TRBJ1-2; 8 nucleotides agree with TRBD1. CDR1 GTSNPN and CDR2 SVGIG come from the germline V gene (reference sequence). The CDR3 contains 13 residues. V gave up 4 bases and J gave up 7 bases; unmatched junction bases: 8. The CDR3 loop reads CAWKRDRPGGYTF. CDR3 in DNA: TGTGCCTGGAAAAGGGACAGGCCAGGTGGCTACACCTTC.

This clonotype was detected many times. The rearrangement uses TRBV7-2 and TRBJ1-6; tentatively, D is TRBD1 (5 bases). Between the trimmed V and J ends, which lost 1 base and 9 bases, there was a span of 13 bases. The CDR3 has 15 amino acids. The germline CDR1 and CDR2 sequences are SGHTA and FQGNSA. CDR3 nucleotides: TGTGCCAGCAGCTTAGGCTCCGGGACTACTTCACCCCTCCACTTT. Translating it yields CASSLGSGTTSPLHF. Variable domain in full (rest from reference TRBV7-2 and TRBJ1-6): GAGVSQSPSNKVTEKGKDVELRCDPISGHTALYWYRQSLGQGLEFLIYFQGNSAPDKSGLPSDRFSAERTGGSVSTLTIQRTQQEDSAVYLCASSLGSGTTSPLHFGNGTRLTVT.

This clonotype appeared many times. The V and J genes are TRBV29-1 and TRBJ2-6, with a weak D call TRBD2 (6 bases). Trimming took 6 bases from V and 0 from J, leaving 12 bases between them. This CDR3 is built from 15 residues. Germline values: CDR1 SQVTM, CDR2 ANQGSEA. The CDR3 DNA follows: TGCAGCGTGCCGGGACTGGTCTCTGGGGCCAACGTCCTGACTTTC. Translation: CSVPGLVSGANVLTF. The full variable domain, completed using reference TRBV29-1 and TRBJ2-6, is SAVISQKPSRDICQRGTSLTIQCQVDSQVTMMFWYRQQPGQSLTLIATANQGSEATYESGFVIDKFPISRPNLTFSTLTVSNMSPEDSSIYLCSVPGLVSGANVLTFGAGSRLTVL.

This clonotype was counted many times. This sequence joins TRBV5-1 and TRBJ1-2; D not resolved. The CDR3 loop spans 14 amino acids. Between the trimmed V and J ends, which lost 0 bases and 6 bases, there was a span of 12 bases. Germline CDR1 SGHRS, CDR2 YFSETQ. In nucleotides, the CDR3 is TGCGCCAGCAGCTTGGACCCCCGCATTGATGGCTACACCTTC. This codes for CASSLDPRIDGYTF.

This clonotype came up many times. V and J are TRBV4-3 and TRBJ1-6, with a tentative D call TRBD1 (5 bases). The V end lost 4 bases, the J end lost 5 bases, and 15 bases lay between the germline ends. This CDR3 comprises 16 residues. Per the germline V gene, CDR1 is LGHNA and CDR2 is YSLEER. DNA for the CDR3: TGCGCCAGCAGCCGAAATCCGGGGCAGGATAATTCACCCCTCCACTTT. Translating it yields CASSRNPGQDNSPLHF.

The chain combines TRBV5-5 with TRBJ2-5, with 8 bases that match TRBD2. Germline values: CDR1 SGHKS, CDR2 YYEKEE (reference sequence). V shed 3 bases, J shed 5 bases, and the junction held 18 bases outside the gene matches. The CDR3 is 18 amino acids. The CDR3: CASSSGILCTSGRETQYF. CDR3 bases: TGTGCCAGCAGCTCCGGGATCCTCTGCACTAGCGGACGGGAGACCCAGTACTTC.

This clonotype was seen repeatedly, ten times or more. The chain carries TRBV6-9 and TRBJ1-1, with D possibly being TRBD1 (6 bases). CDR3 length: 17 amino acids. CDR1 is MNHGY, CDR2 SVAAGI, per germline. Trimming pared 0 bases from V and 0 bases from J, leaving 14 bases between. As DNA, the CDR3 is TGTGCCAGCAGTTATTCCCGTCGAGGGGGAATGAACACTGAAGCTTTCTTT. Translating it yields CASSYSRRGGMNTEAFF.

This clonotype was found many times. V and J are TRBV18 and TRBJ1-6, with D hard to call. This CDR3 comprises 17 residues. Germline CDR1 KGHSH, CDR2 LQKENI. The germline V and J ends were trimmed by 0 bases and 7 bases, with 16 bases remaining between them. The CDR3 reads CASSPPGSTRANSPLHF. CDR3 DNA: TGTGCCAGCTCACCACCCGGTTCAACCCGGGCCAATTCACCCCTCCACTTT. The whole variable domain, filled in from reference TRBV18 and TRBJ1-6, reads NAGVMQNPRHLVRRRGQEARLRCSPMKGHSHVYWYRQLPEEGLKFMVYLQKENIIDESGMPKERFSAEFPKEGPSILRIQQVVRGDSAAYFCASSPPGSTRANSPLHFGNGTRLTVT.

This clonotype was counted ten times or more. The chain links TRBV7-2 to TRBJ2-1; TRBD2 matches 12 bases. This CDR3 contains 15 residues. CDR1 is SGHTA, CDR2 FQGNSA, per germline. Unmatched junction bases numbered 7, after V lost 3 bases and J lost 10 bases. In DNA form, the CDR3 reads TGTGCCAGCAGCTTCGCTAGCGGGGGGGACAGGGAGCAGTTCTTC. Protein: CASSFASGGDREQFF.

The chain carries TRBV7-2 and TRBJ2-2; D is undetermined. The V and J ends lost 5 bases and 6 bases respectively, with 10 bases between them. Germline loops: CDR1 SGHTA, CDR2 FQGNSA. CDR3 length: 13 amino acids. CDR3 residues: CASSPSKAGELFF. The CDR3, as DNA: TGTGCCAGCAGCCCCTCTAAGGCCGGGGAGCTGTTTTTT.

The J gene is TRBJ1-6, the V gene TRBV5-4; D not certain. The CDR3 loop spans 16 amino acids. Trimming removed 9 bases at V and 0 bases at J, with 16 bases between. Germline V gives CDR1 SGHNT, CDR2 YYREEE (reference sequence). As DNA, the CDR3 is TGTGCCATGAGCCCCGGACTCCTCTCCTATAATTCACCCCTCCACTTT. This codes for CAMSPGLLSYNSPLHF.

This clonotype has a count of ten or more. The chain joins TRBV18 to TRBJ1-3; D not certain. Germline loops: CDR1 KGHSH, CDR2 LQKENI. The V gene lost 3 bases and the J gene lost 2 bases, with 17 bases spanning the gap. The CDR3 has 17 residues. Written as DNA, the CDR3 is TGTGCCAGCTCACCGGGTGGAGGAGGTACAGCTGGAAACACCATATATTTT. The encoded protein is CASSPGGGGTAGNTIYF.

This clonotype was seen at least ten times. The chain carries TRBV20-1 and TRBJ2-1, with D tentatively TRBD2 (6 bases). Trimming left V 5 bases short and J 4 bases short, with 15 bases between. The CDR3 is 14 amino acids. Germline values: CDR1 DFQATT, CDR2 SNEGSKA (reference sequence). The CDR3: CSASEIGTYNEQFF. The CDR3 region has the DNA TGCAGTGCTTCTGAAATCGGGACTTACAATGAGCAGTTCTTC.

This clonotype was seen ten or more times. The V gene is TRBV20-1, the J gene TRBJ1-2; D might be TRBD1 (5 bases). V lost 7 bases and J 4 bases, leaving 13 bases between the germline ends. This CDR3 comprises 12 residues. Germline V gene sequence: CDR1 DFQATT, CDR2 SNEGSKA (reference sequence). CDR3 nucleotide sequence: TGCAGTGGAGTCGGACAACGCTATGGCTACACCTTC. As protein: CSGVGQRYGYTF.

This clonotype was observed many times. The CDR3 DNA reads as TGCAGTGCTAGTATAGGGCGCGGTGAAGCTTTCTTT. This gives the protein CSASIGRGEAFF. This sequence joins TRBV20-1 and TRBJ1-1; no clear D gene. CDR1 is DFQATT, CDR2 SNEGSKA, per germline (reference sequence). Deletions cut 3 bases from V and 7 bases from J, with 12 bases between. The CDR3 consists of 12 residues.

This clonotype was picked up many times. V and J are TRBV5-5 and TRBJ2-7; D may be TRBD2 (6 bases). Germline CDR1 is SGHKS and CDR2 is YYEKEE (reference sequence). This CDR3 comprises 15 residues. Trimming shortened V by 4 bases and J by 1 base, and 15 bases separated the two germline ends. CDR3 region: CASSTRRAQSYEQYV. In nucleotides, the CDR3 is TGTGCCAGCAGCACCCGGAGGGCCCAATCCTACGAGCAGTACGTC.

This clonotype has a count of ten or more. This chain joins TRBV10-3 and TRBJ1-5, with TRBD1 matching 7 bases. This CDR3 has 14 residues. Germline V gene lookup returns CDR1 ENHRY and CDR2 SYGVKD. V shed 3 bases, J shed 6 bases, and the junction held 5 bases outside the gene matches. The CDR3 bases are TGTGCCATCAGTGAAGACAGGGTGGGTCAGCCCCAGCATTTT. This translates into CAISEDRVGQPQHF.

At least ten counts were recorded for this clonotype. The rearrangement uses TRBV4-3 and TRBJ1-2; no clear D gene. Germline CDR1 LGHNA, CDR2 YSLEER. CDR3 size: 16 residues. V lost 0 bases and J 2 bases, leaving 13 bases between the germline ends. CDR3 in amino acids: CASSQEARGGNYGYTF. CDR3 DNA: TGCGCCAGCAGCCAAGAGGCTCGGGGTGGGAACTATGGCTACACCTTC.

This clonotype came up many times. This chain connects TRBV7-3 to TRBJ2-3; TRBD2 agrees at 8 bases. The V gene end was trimmed by 5 bases and the J gene end by 2 bases; junction bases not matched to a gene: 9. Looked up from germline, CDR1 is SGHTA and CDR2 is FQGTGA. The CDR3 runs 16 residues. CDR3 amino acids: CASSPGGGLTTDTQYF. The DNA of the CDR3 is TGTGCCAGCAGCCCGGGGGGGGGCCTTACCACAGATACGCAGTATTTT.

This clonotype was detected many times. The chain employs TRBV12-3 or TRBV12-4 and TRBJ2-7; D not resolved. V lost 4 bases to trimming and J lost 2 bases, with 3 bases between them. The CDR3 length is 11 residues. The CDR3 nucleotides read TGTGCCAGCAGTTCGGCCTACGAGCAGTACTTC. It yields the protein CASSSAYEQYF.

This clonotype has ten or more counts. The V gene is TRBV27, the J gene TRBJ2-4; the D call may be TRBD1 or TRBD2 (6 bases each). V lost 8 bases and J 10 bases, leaving 18 bases between the germline ends. This CDR3 spans 13 amino acids. CDR1 and CDR2 from the germline V gene are MNHEY and SMNVEV (reference sequence). CDR3 nucleotides: TGTGCCAGCCGCCCGGGGGCAGGAGGGATTCAGTACTTC. Amino acids: CASRPGAGGIQYF.

This clonotype was detected only a few times. The chain has TRBV28 and TRBJ1-2; D call uncertain. The CDR3 consists of 13 residues. The ends were cut back, 3 bases at V and 5 bases at J, with 10 bases in the middle. The germline V gene encodes CDR1 MDHEN and CDR2 SYDVKM. Here the CDR3 reads CASSLGRQYGYTF. In nucleotides, the CDR3 is TGTGCCAGCAGTTTGGGCAGGCAATATGGCTACACCTTC.

In its sample, this clonotype was seen many times. The chain uses TRBV6-5 and TRBJ1-5, with 9 bases aligning to TRBD1. Germline CDR1 is MNHEY and CDR2 is SVGAGI. V was clipped by 4 bases and J by 3 bases; unmatched bases: 7. This CDR3 is built from 16 residues. The CDR3 spells CASSSPWDRDNQPQHF. The CDR3 nucleotides are TGTGCCAGCAGTTCCCCCTGGGACAGGGACAATCAGCCCCAGCATTTT.

This clonotype came up a few times. The chain uses TRBV19 and TRBJ1-1, with 9 bases fitting TRBD1. There are 17 residues in the CDR3. The germline V gene encodes CDR1 LNHDA and CDR2 SQIVND (reference sequence). Trimming at V came to 5 bases and at J to 0 bases, leaving 10 bases not matched to a gene. The CDR3 bases are TGTGCCAGTAGTTCCTTTGGACAGGGGCCCTTGAACACTGAAGCTTTCTTT. As protein: CASSSFGQGPLNTEAFF.

This clonotype was seen repeatedly, ten times or more. The chain carries TRBV7-2 and TRBJ2-3; 8 positions match TRBD2. This CDR3 is built from 14 residues. Germline V gene lookup returns CDR1 SGHTA and CDR2 FQGNSA. Germline trimming cut 5 bases from V and 3 bases from J; bases unmatched to any gene: 4. In DNA form, the CDR3 reads TGTGCCAGCAGCGGTAGCGGGACGACAGATACGCAGTATTTT. Translating gives CASSGSGTTDTQYF. The whole variable domain, filled in from reference TRBV7-2 and TRBJ2-3, reads GAGVSQSPSNKVTEKGKDVELRCDPISGHTALYWYRQSLGQGLEFLIYFQGNSAPDKSGLPSDRFSAERTGGSVSTLTIQRTQQEDSAVYLCASSGSGTTDTQYFGPGTRLTVL.

Here the CDR3 reads CASSRGQSLSYEQFF. The CDR3 bases are TGTGCCAGCTCCAGGGGGCAGTCTCTATCCTATGAGCAGTTCTTC. The chain combines TRBV7-9 with TRBJ2-1; 8 bases are a match to TRBD1. The CDR3 contains 15 residues. After removal of 8 bases from V and 8 bases from J, the junction contained 14 bases not matched to a gene. Germline-derived CDR1 and CDR2 are SEHNR and FQNEAQ (reference sequence).

The J gene is TRBJ1-2, the V gene TRBV9, with D possibly being TRBD1 (5 bases). The CDR3 is made up of 15 amino acids. Trimming cost V 3 bases and J 8 bases, with 20 bases left between them. The germline gives CDR1 SGDLS, CDR2 YYNGEE. CDR3 coding DNA: TGTGCCAGCAGCGCTCGGGGAGACATGCGGGGGGGCTACACCTTC. Residues: CASSARGDMRGGYTF.

This clonotype was counted at least ten times. The chain links TRBV5-5 to TRBJ2-5, with TRBD2 identical over 11 bases. The V and J ends lost 4 bases and 3 bases, in that order; junction bases with no gene match: 2. This CDR3 has 14 residues. The germline gives CDR1 SGHKS, CDR2 YYEKEE (reference sequence). This CDR3 reads CASSRGLAEETQYF. In DNA, the CDR3 is TGTGCCAGCAGCCGGGGACTAGCGGAAGAGACCCAGTACTTC.

In its sample, this clonotype was seen many times. The V call is TRBV29-1, the J call TRBJ1-1; the D is unclear. The ends were cut back, 4 bases at V and 0 bases at J, with 12 bases in the middle. The germline V gene has CDR1 SQVTM and CDR2 ANQGSEA. The CDR3 totals 14 residues. In nucleotides, the CDR3 is TGCAGCGTTGCCCTACAAGCACTGAACACTGAAGCTTTCTTT. It specifies CSVALQALNTEAFF.